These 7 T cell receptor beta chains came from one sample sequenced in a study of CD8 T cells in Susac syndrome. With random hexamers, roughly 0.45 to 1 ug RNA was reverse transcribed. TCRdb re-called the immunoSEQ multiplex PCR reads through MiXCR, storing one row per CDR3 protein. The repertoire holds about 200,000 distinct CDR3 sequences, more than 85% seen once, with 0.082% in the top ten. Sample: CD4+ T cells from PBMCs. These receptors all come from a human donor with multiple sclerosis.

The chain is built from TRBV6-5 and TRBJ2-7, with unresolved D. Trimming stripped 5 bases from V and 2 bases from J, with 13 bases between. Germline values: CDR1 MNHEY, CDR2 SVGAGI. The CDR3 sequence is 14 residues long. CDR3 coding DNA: TGTGCCAGCAGTGGCCGGGCCACCCCCTACGAGCAGTACGTC. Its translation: CASSGRATPYEQYV.

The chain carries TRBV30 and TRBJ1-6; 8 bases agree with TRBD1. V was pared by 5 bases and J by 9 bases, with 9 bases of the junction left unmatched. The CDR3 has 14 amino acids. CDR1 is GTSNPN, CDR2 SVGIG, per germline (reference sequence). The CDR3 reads CAWAGQGVFSPLHF. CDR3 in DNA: TGTGCCTGGGCAGGACAGGGAGTATTTTCACCCCTCCACTTT.

In nucleotides, the CDR3 is TGCAGTGCTAGAGATAGGGAAACGGGCGGGGGGCGCGAGACCCAGTACTTC. Protein product: CSARDRETGGGRETQYF. The chain joins TRBV20-1 to TRBJ2-5; 8 bases map to TRBD2. The CDR3 totals 17 residues. Germline loops: CDR1 DFQATT, CDR2 SNEGSKA (reference sequence). V dropped 0 bases and J dropped 5; count of bases not matched to a gene: 14.

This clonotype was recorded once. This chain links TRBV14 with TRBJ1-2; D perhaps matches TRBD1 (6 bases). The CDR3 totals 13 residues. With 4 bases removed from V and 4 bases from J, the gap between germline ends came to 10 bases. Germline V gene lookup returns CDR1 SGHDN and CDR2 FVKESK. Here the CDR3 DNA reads TGTGCCAGCAGCCCGGACAGTATCTATGGCTACACCTTC. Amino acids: CASSPDSIYGYTF.

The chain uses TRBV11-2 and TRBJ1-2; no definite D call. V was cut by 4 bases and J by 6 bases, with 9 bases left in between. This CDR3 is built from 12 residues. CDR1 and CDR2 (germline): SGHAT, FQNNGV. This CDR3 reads CASSSEGDGYTF. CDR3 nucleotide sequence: TGTGCCAGCAGCTCCGAGGGCGATGGCTACACCTTC.

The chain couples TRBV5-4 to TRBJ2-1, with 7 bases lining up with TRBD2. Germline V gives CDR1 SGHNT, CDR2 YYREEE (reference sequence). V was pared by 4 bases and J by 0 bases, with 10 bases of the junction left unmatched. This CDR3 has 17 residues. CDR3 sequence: CASSTPQGGGSYNEQFF. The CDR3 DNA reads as TGTGCCAGCAGCACACCCCAGGGCGGGGGCTCCTACAATGAGCAGTTCTTC.

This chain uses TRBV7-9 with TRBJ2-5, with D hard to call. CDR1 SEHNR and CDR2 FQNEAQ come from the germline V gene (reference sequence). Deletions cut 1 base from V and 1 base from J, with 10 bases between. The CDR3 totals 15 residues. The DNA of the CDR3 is TGTGCCAGCAGCTTAGGCGGCCGGACCCAAGAGACCCAGTACTTC. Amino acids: CASSLGGRTQETQYF.